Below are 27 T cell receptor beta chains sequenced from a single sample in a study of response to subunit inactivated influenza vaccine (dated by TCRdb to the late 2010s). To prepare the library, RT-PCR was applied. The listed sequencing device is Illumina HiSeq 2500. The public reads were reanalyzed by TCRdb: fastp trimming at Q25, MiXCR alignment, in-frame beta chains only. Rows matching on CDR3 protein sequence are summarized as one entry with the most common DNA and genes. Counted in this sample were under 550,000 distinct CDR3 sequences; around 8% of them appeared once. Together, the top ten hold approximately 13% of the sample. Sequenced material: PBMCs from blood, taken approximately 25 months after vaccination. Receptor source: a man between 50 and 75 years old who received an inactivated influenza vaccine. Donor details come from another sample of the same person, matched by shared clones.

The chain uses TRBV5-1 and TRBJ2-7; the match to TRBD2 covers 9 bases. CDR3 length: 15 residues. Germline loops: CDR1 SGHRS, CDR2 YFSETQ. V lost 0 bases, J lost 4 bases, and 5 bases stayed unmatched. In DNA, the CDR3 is TGCGCCAGCAGCTTGGCAGGCGGGAGGGCGTACGAGCAGTACTTC. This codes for CASSLAGGRAYEQYF.

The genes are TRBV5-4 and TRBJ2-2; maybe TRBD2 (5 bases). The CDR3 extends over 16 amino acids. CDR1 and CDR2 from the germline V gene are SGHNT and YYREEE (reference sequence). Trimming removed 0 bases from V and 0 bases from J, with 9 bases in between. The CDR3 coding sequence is TGTGCCAGCAGCTTGGATTCTAGCCCGAACACCGGGGAGCTGTTTTTT. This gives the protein CASSLDSSPNTGELFF.

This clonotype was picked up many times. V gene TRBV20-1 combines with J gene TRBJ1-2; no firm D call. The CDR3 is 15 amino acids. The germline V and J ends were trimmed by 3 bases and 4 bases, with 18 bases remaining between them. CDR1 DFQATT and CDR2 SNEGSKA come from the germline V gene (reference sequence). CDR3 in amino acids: CSARPMLGAGYGYTF. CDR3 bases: TGCAGTGCTAGGCCCATGCTGGGCGCGGGCTATGGCTACACCTTC.

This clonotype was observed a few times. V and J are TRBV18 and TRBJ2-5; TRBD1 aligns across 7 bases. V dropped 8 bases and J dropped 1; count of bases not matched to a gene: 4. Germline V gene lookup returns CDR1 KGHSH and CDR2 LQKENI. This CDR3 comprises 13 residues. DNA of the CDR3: TGTGCCAGCGGAGGACAGGTCCAAGAGACCCAGTACTTC. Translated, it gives CASGGQVQETQYF.

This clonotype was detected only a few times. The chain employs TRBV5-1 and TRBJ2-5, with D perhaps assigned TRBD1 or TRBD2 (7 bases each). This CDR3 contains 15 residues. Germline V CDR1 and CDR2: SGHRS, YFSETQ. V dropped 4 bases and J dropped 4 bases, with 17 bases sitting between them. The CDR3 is CASSGQGRGGETQYF. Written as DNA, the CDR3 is TGCGCCAGCAGCGGTCAGGGCAGGGGGGGAGAGACCCAGTACTTC.

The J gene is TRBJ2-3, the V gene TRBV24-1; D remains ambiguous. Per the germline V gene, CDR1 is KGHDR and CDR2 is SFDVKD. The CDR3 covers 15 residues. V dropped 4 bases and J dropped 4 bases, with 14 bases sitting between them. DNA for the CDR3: TGTGCCACCAGTGAAGGCCGGACCGGAGCAGATACGCAGTATTTT. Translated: CATSEGRTGADTQYF.

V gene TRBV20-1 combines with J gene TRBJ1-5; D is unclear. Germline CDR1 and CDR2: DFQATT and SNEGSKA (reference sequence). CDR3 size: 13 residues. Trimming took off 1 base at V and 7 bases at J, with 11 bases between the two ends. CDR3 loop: CSARVSEEQPQHF. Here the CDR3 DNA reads TGCAGTGCTAGAGTTTCAGAGGAACAGCCCCAGCATTTT.

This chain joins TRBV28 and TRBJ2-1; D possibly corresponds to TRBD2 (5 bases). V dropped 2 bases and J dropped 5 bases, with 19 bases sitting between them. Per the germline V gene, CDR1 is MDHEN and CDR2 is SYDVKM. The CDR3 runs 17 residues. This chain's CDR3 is CASSLALGAAAHNEQFF. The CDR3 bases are TGTGCCAGCAGTTTAGCTCTGGGAGCGGCAGCCCACAATGAGCAGTTCTTC.

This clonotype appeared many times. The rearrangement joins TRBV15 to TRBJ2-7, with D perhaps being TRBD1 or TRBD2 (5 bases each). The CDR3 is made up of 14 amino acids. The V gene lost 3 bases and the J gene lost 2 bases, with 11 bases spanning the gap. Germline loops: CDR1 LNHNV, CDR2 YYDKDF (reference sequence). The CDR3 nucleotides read TGTGCCACCAGCAGGGGTGGGGGTACCTACGAGCAGTACTTC. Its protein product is CATSRGGGTYEQYF.

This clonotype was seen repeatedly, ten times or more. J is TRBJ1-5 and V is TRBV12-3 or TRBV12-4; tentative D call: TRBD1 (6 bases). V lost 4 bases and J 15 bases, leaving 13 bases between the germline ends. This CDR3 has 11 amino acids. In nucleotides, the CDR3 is TGTGCCAGCAGTTCCCGGGGGCGGCCGCATTTT. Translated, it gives CASSSRGRPHF.

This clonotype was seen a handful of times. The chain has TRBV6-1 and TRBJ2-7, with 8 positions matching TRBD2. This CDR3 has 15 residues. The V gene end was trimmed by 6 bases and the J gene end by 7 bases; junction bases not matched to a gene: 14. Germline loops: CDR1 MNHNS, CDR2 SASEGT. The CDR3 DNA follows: TGTGCCAGCAGACTTCTAGCGGGCCCCCCGGAGGAGCAGTACTTC. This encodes CASRLLAGPPEEQYF.

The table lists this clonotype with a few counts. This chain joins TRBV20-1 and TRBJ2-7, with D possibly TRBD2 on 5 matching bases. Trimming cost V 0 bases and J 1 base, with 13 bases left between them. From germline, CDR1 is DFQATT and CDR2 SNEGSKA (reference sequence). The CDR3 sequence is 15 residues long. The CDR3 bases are TGCAGTGCTAGAGATTACCGGGGAAGGTCCTACGAGCAGTACTTC. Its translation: CSARDYRGRSYEQYF.

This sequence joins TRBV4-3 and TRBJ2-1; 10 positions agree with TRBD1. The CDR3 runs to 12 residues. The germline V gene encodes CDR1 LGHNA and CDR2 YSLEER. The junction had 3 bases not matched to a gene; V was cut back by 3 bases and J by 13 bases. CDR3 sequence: CASSHDRGHQFF. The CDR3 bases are TGCGCCAGCAGCCATGACAGGGGGCATCAGTTCTTC.

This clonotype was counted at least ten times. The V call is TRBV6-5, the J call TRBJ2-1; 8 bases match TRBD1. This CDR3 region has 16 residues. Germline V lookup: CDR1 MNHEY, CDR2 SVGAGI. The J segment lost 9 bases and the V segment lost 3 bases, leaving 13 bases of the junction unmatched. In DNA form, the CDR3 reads TGTGCCAGCAGTTATTTTCCCGGGACAGGAATGGGTGAGCAGTTCTTC. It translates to CASSYFPGTGMGEQFF.

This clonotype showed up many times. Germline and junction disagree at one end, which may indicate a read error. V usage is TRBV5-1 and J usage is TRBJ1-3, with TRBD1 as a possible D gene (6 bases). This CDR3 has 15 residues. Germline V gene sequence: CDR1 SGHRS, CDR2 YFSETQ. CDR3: CASSPTGSSGNTIYF. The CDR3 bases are TGTGCCAGCAGCCCTACAGGGAGCTCTGGAAACACCATATATTTT.

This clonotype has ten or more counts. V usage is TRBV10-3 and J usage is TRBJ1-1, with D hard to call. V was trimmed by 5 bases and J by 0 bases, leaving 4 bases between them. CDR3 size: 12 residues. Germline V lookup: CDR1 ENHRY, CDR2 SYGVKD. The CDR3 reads CAISSVNTEAFF. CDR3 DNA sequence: TGTGCCATCAGTTCAGTGAACACTGAAGCTTTCTTT.

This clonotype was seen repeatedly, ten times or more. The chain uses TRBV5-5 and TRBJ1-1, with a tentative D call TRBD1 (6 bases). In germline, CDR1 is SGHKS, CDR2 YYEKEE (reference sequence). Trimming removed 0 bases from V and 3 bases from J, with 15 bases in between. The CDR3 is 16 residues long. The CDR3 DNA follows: TGTGCCAGCAGCTTGGTTCGGGGGCGAGGAGACACTGAAGCTTTCTTT. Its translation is CASSLVRGRGDTEAFF.

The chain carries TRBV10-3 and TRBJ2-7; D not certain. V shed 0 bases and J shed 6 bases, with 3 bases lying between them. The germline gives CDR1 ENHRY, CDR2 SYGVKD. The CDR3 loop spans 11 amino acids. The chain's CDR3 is CAISESGEQYF. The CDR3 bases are TGTGCCATCAGTGAGTCAGGCGAGCAGTACTTC.

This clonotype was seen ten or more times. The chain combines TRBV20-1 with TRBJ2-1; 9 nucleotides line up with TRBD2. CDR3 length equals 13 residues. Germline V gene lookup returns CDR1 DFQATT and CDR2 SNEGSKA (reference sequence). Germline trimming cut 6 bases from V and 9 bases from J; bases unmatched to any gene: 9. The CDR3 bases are TGCAGTGCCACCCCGACTAGCGGATCTGAGCAGTTCTTC. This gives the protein CSATPTSGSEQFF.

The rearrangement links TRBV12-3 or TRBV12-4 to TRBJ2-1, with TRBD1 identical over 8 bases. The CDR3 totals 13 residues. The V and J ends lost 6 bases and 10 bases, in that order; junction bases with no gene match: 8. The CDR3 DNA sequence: TGTGCCAGCAGCCTCGGACAGGGTCGGGAGCAGTTCTTC. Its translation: CASSLGQGREQFF.

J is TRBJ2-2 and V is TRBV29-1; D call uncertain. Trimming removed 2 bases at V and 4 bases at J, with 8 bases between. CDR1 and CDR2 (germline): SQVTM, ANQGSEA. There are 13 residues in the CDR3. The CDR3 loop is CSVEKVGTGELFF. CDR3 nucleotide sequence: TGCAGCGTTGAAAAGGTCGGCACCGGGGAGCTGTTTTTT.

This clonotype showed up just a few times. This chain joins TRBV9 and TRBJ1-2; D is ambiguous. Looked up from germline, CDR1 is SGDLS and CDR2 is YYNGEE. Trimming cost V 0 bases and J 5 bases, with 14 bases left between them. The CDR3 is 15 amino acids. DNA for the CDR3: TGTGCCAGCAGCGTAGCCACGAGTATAGGGTATGGCTACACCTTC. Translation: CASSVATSIGYGYTF.

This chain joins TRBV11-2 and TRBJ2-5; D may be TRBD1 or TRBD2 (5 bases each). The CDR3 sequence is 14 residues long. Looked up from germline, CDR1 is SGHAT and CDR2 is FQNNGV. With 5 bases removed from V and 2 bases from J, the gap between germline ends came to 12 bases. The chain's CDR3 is CASSARDGQETQYF. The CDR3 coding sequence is TGTGCCAGCAGCGCTCGGGACGGACAAGAGACCCAGTACTTC.

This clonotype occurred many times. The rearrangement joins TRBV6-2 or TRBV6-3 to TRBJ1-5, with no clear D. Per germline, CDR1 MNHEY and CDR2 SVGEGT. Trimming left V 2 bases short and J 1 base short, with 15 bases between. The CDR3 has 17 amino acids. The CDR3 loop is CASSYPNPGRSNQPQHF. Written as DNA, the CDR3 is TGTGCCAGCAGTTACCCTAACCCGGGGAGAAGCAATCAGCCCCAGCATTTT.

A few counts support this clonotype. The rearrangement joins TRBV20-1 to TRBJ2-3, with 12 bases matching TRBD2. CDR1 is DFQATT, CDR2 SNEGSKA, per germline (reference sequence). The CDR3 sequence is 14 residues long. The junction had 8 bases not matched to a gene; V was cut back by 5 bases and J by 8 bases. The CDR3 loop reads CSAASSGRGGTQYF. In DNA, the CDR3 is TGCAGTGCTGCCTCTAGCGGGAGGGGAGGTACGCAGTATTTT.

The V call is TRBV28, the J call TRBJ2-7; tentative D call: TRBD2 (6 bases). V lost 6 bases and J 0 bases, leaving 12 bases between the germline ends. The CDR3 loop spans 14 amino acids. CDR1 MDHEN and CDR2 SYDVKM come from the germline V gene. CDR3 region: CASRVSGPSYEQYF. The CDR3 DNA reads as TGTGCCAGCAGAGTCAGCGGGCCCTCCTACGAGCAGTACTTC.

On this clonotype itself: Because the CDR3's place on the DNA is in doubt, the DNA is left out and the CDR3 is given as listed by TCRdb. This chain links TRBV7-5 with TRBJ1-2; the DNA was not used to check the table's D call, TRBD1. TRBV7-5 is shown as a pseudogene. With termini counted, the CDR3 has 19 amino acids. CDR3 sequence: CISVPGMERLDSQWYGCTF.